This T cell receptor beta chain was sequenced during a study of blood T cell repertoires in COVID-19. Original methodology: It was from reference gene primer amplification that nucleated cell counts were estimated. Sequencing used immunoSEQ multiplex PCR; TCRdb keeps in-frame clones, though not all of them. The V and J calls and the clone size are those of that table, but D and trimming were determined from the DNA. The sample yields under 150,000 clones, approximately 88% seen once. The source of this sequence is a human donor in a cohort sampled during active COVID-19. Sequenced: peripheral blood.

The CDR3 loop reads CASSVASGGFDEQFF. The DNA of the CDR3 is TGTGCCAGCAGCGTAGCTAGCGGCGGGTTTGATGAGCAGTTCTTC. This rearrangement joins TRBV9 to TRBJ2-1; 7 bases fit TRBD2. The J segment lost 8 bases and the V segment lost 0 bases, leaving 8 bases of the junction unmatched. The CDR3 contains 15 residues. Per the germline V gene, CDR1 is SGDLS and CDR2 is YYNGEE.